This T cell receptor (beta chain) was sequenced in a study of shared clonotypes between healthy human individuals. Across the whole study: Donor composition was two women and three men, aged 18 to 49.

Samples left unsorted employed some 100 million PBMCs for genomic DNA. Unsorted PBMCs provided DNA that was sequenced on ten immunoSEQ deep assay plates. The method was immunoSEQ multiplex PCR; TCRdb's version includes in-frame clones alone and lacks a portion of them. The sample yields hundreds of thousands of clones, about four fifths seen once. The receptor was isolated from a woman aged 40-49 years in good health. Some clones in this sample may be carry-over from other donors' samples. Material: PBMCs.

CDR3 coding DNA: TGTGCCAGCTCACCCCCCGCCGTCCGCACAGATACGCAGTATTTT. This translates into CASSPPAVRTDTQYF. This chain connects TRBV18 to TRBJ2-3; no clear D gene. The length of the CDR3 is 15 residues. Trimming pared 3 bases from V and 1 base from J, leaving 11 bases between. Germline values: CDR1 KGHSH, CDR2 LQKENI.